One and the same sample provided the 22 T cell receptor beta chains below, sequenced in a study of OX40 agonist ivuxolimab in advanced cancers. Here immunoSEQ multiplex PCR was the method, and the copy in TCRdb shows in-frame clones only, minus some. In the table there are 77,000 or so clones, roughly three quarters of which are singletons. The material sequenced was CD4+ or CD8+ T cells sorted from blood, taken in a trial of the OX40 agonist ivuxolimab. Receptors were obtained from an adult with an advanced solid tumor such as melanoma, head and neck, liver or kidney cancer.

CDR3 amino acids: CATPGTEAYEQYF. The CDR3 DNA follows: TGTGCCACCCCCGGGACAGAGGCCTACGAGCAGTACTTC. The V and J genes are TRBV2 and TRBJ2-7, with 7 bases identical to TRBD1. The CDR3 consists of 13 residues. The junction had 8 bases not matched to a gene; V was cut back by 10 bases and J by 2 bases. Germline V CDR1 and CDR2: SNHLY, FYNNEI.

This chain uses TRBV9 with TRBJ2-3, with D perhaps matching TRBD1 (5 bases). The CDR3 is 15 residues long. CDR1 is SGDLS and CDR2 is YYNGEE in the germline V gene. Trimming removed 2 bases at V and 8 bases at J, with 18 bases between. CDR3 nucleotide sequence: TGTGCCAGCAGCGTTTCAGGGCAGGCAGTCGGTACGCAGTATTTT. This codes for CASSVSGQAVGTQYF.

V and J are TRBV9 and TRBJ2-2; no definite D call. Per the germline V gene, CDR1 is SGDLS and CDR2 is YYNGEE. Trimming pared 8 bases from V and 3 bases from J, leaving 14 bases between. There are 14 residues in the CDR3. CDR3 loop: CASRGRPDTGELFF. The CDR3 DNA sequence: TGTGCCAGTCGAGGCAGGCCGGACACCGGGGAGCTGTTTTTT.

The chain couples TRBV20-1 to TRBJ2-5, with D unresolved. Germline CDR1 reads DFQATT; CDR2 reads SNEGSKA (reference sequence). CDR3 length equals 11 residues. Trimming removed 5 bases from V and 2 bases from J, with 6 bases in between. The CDR3 DNA reads as TGCAGTGCTCAACTACAAGAGACCCAGTACTTC. Amino acids: CSAQLQETQYF.

Notes on this clone: An end of the junction differs from the germline gene, which may be a read error. The CDR3 protein is CASSLAQGTRGYTF. CDR3 sequence (DNA): TGTGCCAGCAGCTTGGCACAGGGGACCCGTGGCTACACCTTC. The V call is TRBV5-3, the J call TRBJ1-2, with 7 bases identical to TRBD1. TRBV5-3 is an ORF, and what it does is uncertain. The CDR3 extends over 14 amino acids.

The chain employs TRBV6-6 and TRBJ1-2; 9 bases are a match to TRBD1. CDR3 size: 13 residues. V gave up 5 bases and J gave up 6 bases; unmatched junction bases: 4. CDR1 and CDR2 from the germline V gene are MNHNY and SVGAGI (reference sequence). For the CDR3, the DNA is TGTGCCAGCAGTCGGGACAGGGCAGATGGCTACACCTTC. Its translation: CASSRDRADGYTF.

This clone has a handful of counts. The chain is built from TRBV10-2 and TRBJ1-5; D not certain. The V and J ends lost 7 bases and 7 bases respectively, with 11 bases between them. The CDR3 has 12 residues. CDR1 is WSHSY and CDR2 is SAAADI in the germline V gene. The CDR3 DNA reads as TGCGCCAGCACTACCCTTGGGCAGCCCCAGCATTTT. Amino acid sequence: CASTTLGQPQHF.

This clone was seen only once. The chain is built from TRBV4-1 and TRBJ1-5, with TRBD1 as a possible D gene (6 bases). This CDR3 spans 14 amino acids. Germline V CDR1 and CDR2: MGHRA, YSYEKL. V gave up 3 bases and J gave up 4 bases, with 10 bases separating them. The CDR3: CASSHSRGNQPQHF. The CDR3, as DNA: TGCGCCAGCAGCCATTCCAGGGGAAATCAGCCCCAGCATTTT.

This clone was seen only a few times. The rearrangement joins TRBV6-1 to TRBJ2-1; D ambiguous. Trimming took 4 bases from V and 4 from J, leaving 5 bases between them. The length of the CDR3 is 12 residues. CDR1 and CDR2 from the germline V gene are MNHNS and SASEGT. For the CDR3, the DNA is TGTGCCAGCAGTGCACAGTACAATGAGCAGTTCTTC. Amino acids: CASSAQYNEQFF.

V and J are TRBV19 and TRBJ1-2; D unresolved. Germline V gene sequence: CDR1 LNHDA, CDR2 SQIVND (reference sequence). V was clipped by 6 bases and J by 6 bases, with 11 bases between them. This CDR3 comprises 12 residues. The CDR3 region is CASRWTSHGYTF. As DNA, the CDR3 is TGTGCCAGTAGGTGGACGTCTCATGGCTACACCTTC.

The chain uses TRBV18 and TRBJ2-7; possibly TRBD1 or TRBD2 for D (5 bases each). Trimming stripped 5 bases from V and 7 bases from J, with 18 bases between. Germline V gene data show CDR1 as KGHSH and CDR2 as LQKENI. The CDR3 has 14 amino acids. In DNA, the CDR3 is TGTGCCAGCTCAGAAGGGACGGAGTTTTGGGAGCAGTACTTC. Translated: CASSEGTEFWEQYF.

The DNA of the CDR3 is TGCGCCAGCAGCCCCGGGGGCCATACGCAGTATTTT. Its translation: CASSPGGHTQYF. The chain carries TRBV4-3 and TRBJ2-3; D could derive from TRBD1 or TRBD2 (6 bases each). V gave up 4 bases and J gave up 7 bases, with 9 bases separating them. The CDR3 has 12 amino acids. The V gene's germline CDR1 is LGHNA and CDR2 YSLEER.

V and J are TRBV11-2 and TRBJ1-3, with TRBD1 matching 8 bases. Germline values: CDR1 SGHAT, CDR2 FQNNGV. V was clipped by 2 bases and J by 2 bases; unmatched bases: 2. The CDR3 consists of 15 residues. As DNA, the CDR3 is TGTGCCAGCAGCTTACGGGACAGGACTGGAAACACCATATATTTT. The encoded protein is CASSLRDRTGNTIYF. The full variable domain, with the rest looked up from reference TRBV11-2 and TRBJ1-3, is EAGVAQSPRYKIIEKRQSVAFWCNPISGHATLYWYQQILGQGPKLLIQFQNNGVVDDSQLPKDRFSAERLKGVDSTLKIQPAKLEDSAVYLCASSLRDRTGNTIYFGEGSWLTVV.

The V and J genes are TRBV4-1 and TRBJ1-2, with D possibly matching TRBD1 (5 bases). Germline V gene sequence: CDR1 MGHRA, CDR2 YSYEKL. This CDR3 comprises 16 residues. Trimming took 0 bases from V and 1 from J, leaving 12 bases between them. Here the CDR3 DNA reads TGCGCCAGCAGCCAAGACGGGACCGTCATTAACTATGGCTACACCTTC. This translates into CASSQDGTVINYGYTF.

This rearrangement joins TRBV27 to TRBJ1-5; D remains unclear. CDR3 length: 13 amino acids. CDR1 and CDR2 from the germline V gene are MNHEY and SMNVEV (reference sequence). V gave up 3 bases and J gave up 7 bases, with 10 bases separating them. CDR3 nucleotides: TGTGCCAGCAGTTTCCGAATAGGCCAGCCCCAGCATTTT. Residues: CASSFRIGQPQHF.

V gene TRBV11-2 combines with J gene TRBJ1-2; TRBD1 agrees at 7 bases. The CDR3 sequence is 14 residues long. Germline CDR1 reads SGHAT; CDR2 reads FQNNGV. Trimming took 4 bases from V and 0 from J; bases not matched to a gene: 2. CDR3 residues: CASSWTGANYGYTF. The CDR3, as DNA: TGTGCCAGCAGCTGGACAGGAGCTAACTATGGCTACACCTTC.

The chain is built from TRBV20-1 and TRBJ2-7, with D uncertain. There are 11 residues in the CDR3. CDR1 is DFQATT, CDR2 SNEGSKA, per germline (reference sequence). The V end was cut by 6 bases, the J end by 0 bases, with 6 bases between. CDR3 coding DNA: TGCAGTGCCCTCCTCTCCTACGAGCAGTACTTC. Translating it yields CSALLSYEQYF.

V is TRBV6-4 and J is TRBJ2-2; 7 nucleotides agree with TRBD1. CDR1 is MRHNA and CDR2 is SNTAGT in the germline V gene. The CDR3 totals 13 residues. V shed 5 bases and J 4 bases; nucleotides not matched to a gene: 1. The CDR3 protein is CASSRDSTGELFF. CDR3 coding DNA: TGTGCCAGCAGTCGGGACAGCACCGGGGAGCTGTTTTTT.

The chain links TRBV28 to TRBJ1-1; D is undetermined. With 1 base removed from V and 8 bases from J, the gap between germline ends came to 5 bases. The CDR3 runs to 11 residues. Germline loops: CDR1 MDHEN, CDR2 SYDVKM. CDR3 sequence (DNA): TGTGCCAGCAGTTTATCCCGGGAAGCTTTCTTT. This translates into CASSLSREAFF.

This clone was recorded once. J is TRBJ1-2 and V is TRBV5-6, with D possibly being TRBD1 (5 bases). V was pared by 0 bases and J by 3 bases, with 6 bases between. The CDR3 covers 13 residues. Germline CDR1 and CDR2: SGHDT and YYEEEE. The CDR3 spells CASSLGQHYGYTF. The CDR3 DNA sequence: TGTGCCAGCAGCTTGGGACAGCACTATGGCTACACCTTC.

This clone was observed a handful of times. The chain has TRBV9 and TRBJ2-2; D is unclear. The V end was cut by 3 bases, the J end by 3 bases, with 12 bases between. CDR1 is SGDLS and CDR2 is YYNGEE in the germline V gene. The CDR3 length is 15 residues. The CDR3 nucleotides read TGTGCCAGCAGCGCCTTCGTCGCGGACACCGGGGAGCTGTTTTTT. Its protein is CASSAFVADTGELFF. The full variable domain, its missing parts supplied by reference TRBV9 and TRBJ2-2, is DSGVTQTPKHLITATGQRVTLRCSPRSGDLSVYWYQQSLDQGLQFLIQYYNGEERAKGNILERFSAQQFPDLHSELNLSSLELGDSALYFCASSAFVADTGELFFGEGSRLTVL.

The rearrangement uses TRBV2 and TRBJ2-4; D is uncertain. Trimming left V 6 bases short and J 3 bases short, with 18 bases between. Germline V gene data show CDR1 as SNHLY and CDR2 as FYNNEI. CDR3 length: 16 residues. The CDR3 DNA reads as TGTGCCAGCAGATTGAGAACCGGCCTAGTCAAAAACATTCAGTACTTC. This sequence encodes CASRLRTGLVKNIQYF.